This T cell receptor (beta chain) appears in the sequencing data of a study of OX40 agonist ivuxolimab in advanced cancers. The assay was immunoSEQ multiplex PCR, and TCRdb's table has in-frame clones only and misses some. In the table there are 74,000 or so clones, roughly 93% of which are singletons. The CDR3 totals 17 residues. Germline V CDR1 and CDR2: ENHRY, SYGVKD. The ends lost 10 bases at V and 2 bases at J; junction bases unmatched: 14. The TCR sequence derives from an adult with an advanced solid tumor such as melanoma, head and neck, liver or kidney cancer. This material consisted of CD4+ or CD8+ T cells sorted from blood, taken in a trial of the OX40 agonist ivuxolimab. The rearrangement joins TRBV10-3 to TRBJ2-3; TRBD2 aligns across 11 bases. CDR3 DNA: TGTGCCACATCGCCCCAGACTAGCGGGACTATCACAGATACGCAGTATTTT. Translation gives CATSPQTSGTITDTQYF.